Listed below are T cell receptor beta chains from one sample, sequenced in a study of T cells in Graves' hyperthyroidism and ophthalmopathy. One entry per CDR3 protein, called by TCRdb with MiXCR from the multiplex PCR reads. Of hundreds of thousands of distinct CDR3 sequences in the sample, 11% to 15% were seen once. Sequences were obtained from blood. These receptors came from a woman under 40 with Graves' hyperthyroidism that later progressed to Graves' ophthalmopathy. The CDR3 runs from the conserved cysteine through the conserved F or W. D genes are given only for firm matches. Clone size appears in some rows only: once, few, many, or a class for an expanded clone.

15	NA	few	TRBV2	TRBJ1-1	TGTGCCAGCAGTCCCCGGGGCCCCATGTACACTGAAGCTTTCTTT	CASSPRGPMYTEAFF
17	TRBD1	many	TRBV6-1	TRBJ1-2	TGTGCCAGCAGCTTCACAGGGGCCCCGTCGCTCAACTATGGCTACACCTTC	CASSFTGAPSLNYGYTF
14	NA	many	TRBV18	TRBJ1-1	TGTGCCAGCTCACCAGGATACCAGAACACTGAAGCTTTCTTT	CASSPGYQNTEAFF
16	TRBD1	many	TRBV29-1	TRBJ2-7	TGCAGCGTCGACCTGTTGGGGACAGGGGGATCCTACGAGCAGTACTTC	CSVDLLGTGGSYEQYF
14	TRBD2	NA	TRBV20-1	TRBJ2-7	TGCAATGCTGAGGGGACTAGCGTTCTCTACGAGCAGTACTTC	CNAEGTSVLYEQYF
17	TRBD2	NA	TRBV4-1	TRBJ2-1	TGCGCCAGCAGCCAAGATTTAGGGTCTAGCGGGATCAATGAGCAGTTCTTC	CASSQDLGSSGINEQFF
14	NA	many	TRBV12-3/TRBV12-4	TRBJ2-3	TGTGCCAGCAGTTTAGGAGATAGCACAGATACGCAGTATTTT	CASSLGDSTDTQYF
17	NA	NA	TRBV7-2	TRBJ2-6	TGTGCCAGCAGCTCCGACAGCACGGGTCTCGGGGCCAACGTCCTGACTTTC	CASSSDSTGLGANVLTF
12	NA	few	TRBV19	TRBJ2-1	TGTGCCGCACCCTCGGCCGGGAATGAGCAGTTCTTC	CAAPSAGNEQFF
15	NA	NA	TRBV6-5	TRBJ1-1	TGTGCCAGCAGTTACCCAGGACTCCGGAGCACTGAAGCTTTCTTT	CASSYPGLRSTEAFF
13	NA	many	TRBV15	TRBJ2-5	TGTGCCACCAAGGACAGAAACCAAGAGACCCAGTACTTC	CATKDRNQETQYF
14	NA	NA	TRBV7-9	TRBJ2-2	TGTGCCAGCAGCTTTTCGACGGAGGGCGGGGAGCTGTTTTTT	CASSFSTEGGELFF
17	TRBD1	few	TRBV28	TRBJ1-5	TGTGCCAGCAGCTCCCGAACTCGGGACAGGCTGAGGCAGCCCCAGCATTTT	CASSSRTRDRLRQPQHF
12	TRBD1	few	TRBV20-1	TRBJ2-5	TGCAGTGCTCGGACAGGGGGGGAGACCCAGTACTTC	CSARTGGETQYF
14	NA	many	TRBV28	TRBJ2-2	TGTGCCAGCCTCTCCGGGACTCGGACCGGGGAGCTGTTTTTT	CASLSGTRTGELFF
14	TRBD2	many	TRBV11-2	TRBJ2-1	TGTGCCAGCAGCTCGACGGGAGGCCCAGATGAGCAGTTCTTC	CASSSTGGPDEQFF
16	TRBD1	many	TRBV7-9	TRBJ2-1	TGTGCCAGCAGTCTCTTCCCCGGGACAGGGCGAGATGAGCAGTTCTTC	CASSLFPGTGRDEQFF
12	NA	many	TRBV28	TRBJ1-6	TGTGCCAGCAGTAGCCAGGGTTCACCCCTCCACTTT	CASSSQGSPLHF
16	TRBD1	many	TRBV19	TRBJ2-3	TGTGCCAGTAATGGGAAAGACAGGGGTTACACAGATACGCAGTATTTT	CASNGKDRGYTDTQYF
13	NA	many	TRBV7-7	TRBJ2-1	TGTGCTAGCAGCTTAGATTTGGACAATGAGCAGTTCTTC	CASSLDLDNEQFF
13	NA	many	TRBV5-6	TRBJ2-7	TGTGCCAGCAGCTTTCCTAGCTCCTACGAGCAGTACTTC	CASSFPSSYEQYF
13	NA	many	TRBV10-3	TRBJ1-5	TGTGCCATCAGTGAGTCGTGGAATCAGCCCCAGCATTTT	CAISESWNQPQHF
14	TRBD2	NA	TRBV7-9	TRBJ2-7	TGTGCCAGCAGCTTAGCACTAGCGAGCGACGAGCAGTACTTC	CASSLALASDEQYF
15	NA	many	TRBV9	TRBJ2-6	TGTGCCAGCAGCGTAGTTCAGGCTGGGGCCAACGTCCTGACTTTC	CASSVVQAGANVLTF
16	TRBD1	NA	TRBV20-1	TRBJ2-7	TGCAGTGCCCCCGGGACAGGGGCCCTGGGTCCCTACGAGCAGTACTTC	CSAPGTGALGPYEQYF
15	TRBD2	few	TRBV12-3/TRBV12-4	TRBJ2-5	TGTGCCAGCAGCCCCGGGACTAAAATTGGAGAGACCCAGTACTTC	CASSPGTKIGETQYF
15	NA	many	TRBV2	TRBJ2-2	TGTGCCAGCCATGCCGGGACACCGAACACCGGGGAGCTGTTTTTT	CASHAGTPNTGELFF
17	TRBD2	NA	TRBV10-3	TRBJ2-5	TGTGCCATCAGTCCGGAACTAGCGGGAGAGGTCGGAGAGACCCAGTACTTC	CAISPELAGEVGETQYF
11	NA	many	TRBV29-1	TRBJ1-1	TGCAGCGTAGGGCAAGGGACTGAAGCTTTCTTT	CSVGQGTEAFF
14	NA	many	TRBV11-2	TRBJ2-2	TGTGCCAGCAGCTTAGAGGGAGGAACCGGGGAGCTGTTTTTT	CASSLEGGTGELFF
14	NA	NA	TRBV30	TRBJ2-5	TGTGCCTGCCCAACTGATTGGGGGGTAGAGACCCAGTACTTC	CACPTDWGVETQYF
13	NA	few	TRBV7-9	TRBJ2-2	TGTGCCAGCAGCTTAATCGTTACCGGGGAGCTGCTTTTT	CASSLIVTGELLF
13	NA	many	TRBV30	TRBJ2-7	TGTGCCTGGAGTGGTGAAGGGAGGTACGAGCAGTACTTC	CAWSGEGRYEQYF